This T cell receptor (beta chain) was profiled in a study of T cells in Graves' hyperthyroidism and ophthalmopathy. Germline V gene data show CDR1 as SGHNT and CDR2 as YYREEE (reference sequence). V lost 4 bases and J 2 bases, leaving 9 bases between the germline ends. This CDR3 is 14 amino acids long. TCR beta CDR3 region amplification was performed from RNA transcripts. Researchers ran a first-round RT-PCR on the TCR CDR3 using the HTBI primer set. A single record per CDR3 protein comes from TCRdb applying MiXCR to the multiplex PCR reads. The sample gives nearly 600,000 distinct CDR3 sequences, 14% of which show up once; approximately 5.7% is in the top ten.

The clonotype originates from a woman aged 25 to 39 with Graves' hyperthyroidism that later progressed to Graves' ophthalmopathy. V is TRBV5-4 and J is TRBJ1-4; the D is unclear. The specimen sequenced was blood. CDR3 sequence reads: CASSQTYTNEKLFF. CDR3 sequence (DNA): TGTGCCAGCAGCCAAACATACACTAATGAAAAACTGTTTTTT. Looking up the rest from reference TRBV5-4 and TRBJ1-4 gives the full variable domain: ETGVTQSPTHLIKTRGQQVTLRCSSQSGHNTVSWYQQALGQGPQFIFQYYREEENGRGNFPPRFSGLQFPNYSSELNVNALELDDSALYLCASSQTYTNEKLFFGSGTQLSVL.